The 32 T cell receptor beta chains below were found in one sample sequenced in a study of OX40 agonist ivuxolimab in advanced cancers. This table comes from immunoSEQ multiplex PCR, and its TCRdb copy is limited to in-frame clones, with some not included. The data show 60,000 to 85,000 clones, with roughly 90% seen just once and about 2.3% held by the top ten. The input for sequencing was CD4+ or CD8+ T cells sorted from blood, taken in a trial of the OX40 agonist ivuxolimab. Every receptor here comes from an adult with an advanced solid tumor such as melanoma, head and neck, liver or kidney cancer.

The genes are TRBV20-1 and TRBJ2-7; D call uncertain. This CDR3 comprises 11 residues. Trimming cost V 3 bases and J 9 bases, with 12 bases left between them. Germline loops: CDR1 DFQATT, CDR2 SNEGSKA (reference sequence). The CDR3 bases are TGCAGTGCTAGGTGGGGTAGTGGGCAGTACTTC. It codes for CSARWGSGQYF.

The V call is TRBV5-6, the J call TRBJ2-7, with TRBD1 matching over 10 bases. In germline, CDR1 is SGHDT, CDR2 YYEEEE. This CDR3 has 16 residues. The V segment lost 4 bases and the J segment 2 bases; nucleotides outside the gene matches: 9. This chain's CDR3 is CASSRLPTGGPYEQYF. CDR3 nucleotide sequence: TGTGCCAGCAGCCGCCTCCCGACAGGGGGCCCCTACGAGCAGTACTTC.

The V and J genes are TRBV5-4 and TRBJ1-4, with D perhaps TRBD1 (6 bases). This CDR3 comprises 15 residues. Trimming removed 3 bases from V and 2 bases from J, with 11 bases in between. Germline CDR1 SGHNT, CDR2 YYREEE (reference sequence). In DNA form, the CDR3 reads TGTGCCAGCAGCTCCGGGGGCTGGACTAATGAAAAACTGTTTTTT. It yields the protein CASSSGGWTNEKLFF.

This CDR3 reads CASSDRARHTEAFF. The CDR3 DNA follows: TGTGCCAGCAGCGACAGGGCGAGGCACACTGAAGCTTTCTTT. The chain carries TRBV28 and TRBJ1-1; 7 bases are a match to TRBD1. Losses at the gene ends were 6 bases for V and 3 bases for J; bases not matched to a gene: 7. Germline-derived CDR1 and CDR2 are MDHEN and SYDVKM. The CDR3 consists of 14 residues.

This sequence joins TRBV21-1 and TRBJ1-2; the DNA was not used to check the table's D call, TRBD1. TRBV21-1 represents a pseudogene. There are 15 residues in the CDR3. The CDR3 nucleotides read TGTGCCAGCAGCAAAGAGCACAGTCCCAACTATGGCTACACCTTC. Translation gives CASSKEHSPNYGYTF.

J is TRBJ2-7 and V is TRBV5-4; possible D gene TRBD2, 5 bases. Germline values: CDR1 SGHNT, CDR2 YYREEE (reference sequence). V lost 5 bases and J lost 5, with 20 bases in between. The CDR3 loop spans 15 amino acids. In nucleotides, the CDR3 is TGTGCCAGCAGTTCAACCGGCCTAGCATCTGACGAGCAGTACTTC. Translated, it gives CASSSTGLASDEQYF.

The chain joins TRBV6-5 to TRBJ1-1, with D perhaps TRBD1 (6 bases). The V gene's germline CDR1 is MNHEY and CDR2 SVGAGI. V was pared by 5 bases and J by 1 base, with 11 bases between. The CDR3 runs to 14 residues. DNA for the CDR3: TGTGCCAGCAGTCGGACAGCCTCGAACACTGAAGCTTTCTTT. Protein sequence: CASSRTASNTEAFF.

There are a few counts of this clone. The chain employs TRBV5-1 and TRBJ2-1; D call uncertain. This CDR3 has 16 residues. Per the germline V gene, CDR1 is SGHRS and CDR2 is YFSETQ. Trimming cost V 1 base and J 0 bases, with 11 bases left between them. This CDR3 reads CASSLQGGPSYNEQFF. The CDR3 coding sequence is TGCGCCAGCAGCTTGCAAGGCGGCCCCTCCTACAATGAGCAGTTCTTC.

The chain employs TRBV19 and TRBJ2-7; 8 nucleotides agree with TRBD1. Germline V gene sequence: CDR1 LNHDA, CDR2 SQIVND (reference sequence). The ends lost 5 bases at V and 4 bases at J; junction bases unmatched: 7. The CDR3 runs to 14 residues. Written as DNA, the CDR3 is TGTGCCAGTAGTCGAGGACAGGGTGGATACGAGCAGTACTTC. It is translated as CASSRGQGGYEQYF.

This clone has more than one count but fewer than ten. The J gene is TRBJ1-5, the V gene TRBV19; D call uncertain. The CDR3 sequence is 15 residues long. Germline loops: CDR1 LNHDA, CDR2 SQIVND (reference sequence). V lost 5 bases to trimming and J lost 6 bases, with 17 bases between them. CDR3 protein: CASSQPIKASQPQHF. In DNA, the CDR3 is TGTGCCAGTAGTCAGCCGATTAAGGCGAGTCAGCCCCAGCATTTT.

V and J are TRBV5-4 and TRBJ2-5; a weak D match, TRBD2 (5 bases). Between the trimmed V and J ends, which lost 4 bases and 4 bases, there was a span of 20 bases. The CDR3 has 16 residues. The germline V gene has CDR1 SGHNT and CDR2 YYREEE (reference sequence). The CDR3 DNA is TGTGCCAGCAGCCAAGTCCGAGGCGGAGGTAGAGAGACCCAGTACTTC. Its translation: CASSQVRGGGRETQYF.

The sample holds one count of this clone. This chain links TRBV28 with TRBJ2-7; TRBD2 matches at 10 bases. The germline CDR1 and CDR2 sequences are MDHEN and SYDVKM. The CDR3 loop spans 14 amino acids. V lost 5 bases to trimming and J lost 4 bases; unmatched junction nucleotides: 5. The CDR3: CASSDGTSVYEQYF. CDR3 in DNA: TGTGCCAGCAGTGACGGGACTAGCGTTTACGAGCAGTACTTC.

This CDR3 reads CASSESGQGDGYTF. The CDR3 coding sequence is TGTGCCAGCAGTGAATCCGGACAGGGCGATGGCTACACCTTC. The V gene is TRBV6-1, the J gene TRBJ1-2; TRBD1 matches at 8 bases. The J segment lost 6 bases and the V segment lost 2 bases, leaving 5 bases of the junction unmatched. This CDR3 contains 14 residues. Germline V lookup: CDR1 MNHNS, CDR2 SASEGT.

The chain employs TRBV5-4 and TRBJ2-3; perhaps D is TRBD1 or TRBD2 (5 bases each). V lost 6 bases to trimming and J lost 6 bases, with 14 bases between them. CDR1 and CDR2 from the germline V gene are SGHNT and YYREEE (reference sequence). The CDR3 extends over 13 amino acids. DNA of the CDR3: TGTGCCAGCAAGGTGGGGGACCTCGATACGCAGTATTTT. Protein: CASKVGDLDTQYF.

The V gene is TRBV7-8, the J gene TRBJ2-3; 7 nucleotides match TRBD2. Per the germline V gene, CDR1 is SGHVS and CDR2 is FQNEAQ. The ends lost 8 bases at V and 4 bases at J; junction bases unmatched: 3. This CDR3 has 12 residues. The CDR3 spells CASGGSADTQYF. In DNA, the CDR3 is TGTGCCAGCGGCGGGAGCGCAGATACGCAGTATTTT.

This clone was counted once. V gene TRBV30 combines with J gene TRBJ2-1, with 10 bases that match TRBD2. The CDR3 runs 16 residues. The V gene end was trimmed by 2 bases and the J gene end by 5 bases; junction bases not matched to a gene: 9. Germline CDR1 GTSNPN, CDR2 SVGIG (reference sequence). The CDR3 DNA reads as TGTGCCTGGAGTAGGTCCGGGACTAGCGTTAACAATGAGCAGTTCTTC. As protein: CAWSRSGTSVNNEQFF.

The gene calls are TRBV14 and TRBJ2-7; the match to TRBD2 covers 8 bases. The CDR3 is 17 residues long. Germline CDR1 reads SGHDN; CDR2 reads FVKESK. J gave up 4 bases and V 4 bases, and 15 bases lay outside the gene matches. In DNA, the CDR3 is TGTGCCAGCAGCCCCCTCCGTGGCGGGGGGAACGGTTACGAGCAGTACTTC. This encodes CASSPLRGGGNGYEQYF.

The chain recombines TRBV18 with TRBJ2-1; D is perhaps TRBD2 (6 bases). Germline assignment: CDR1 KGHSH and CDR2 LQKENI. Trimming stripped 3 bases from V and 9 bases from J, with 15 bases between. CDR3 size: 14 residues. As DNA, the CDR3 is TGTGCCAGCTCACCCCCGGGGGTAGCACTTGAGCAGTTCTTC. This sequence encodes CASSPPGVALEQFF.

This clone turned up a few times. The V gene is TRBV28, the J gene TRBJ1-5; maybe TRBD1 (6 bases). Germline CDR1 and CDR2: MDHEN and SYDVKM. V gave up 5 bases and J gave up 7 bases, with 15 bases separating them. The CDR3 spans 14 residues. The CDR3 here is CASSQPQGSQPQHF. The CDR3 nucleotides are TGTGCCAGCAGTCAACCCCAGGGGAGCCAGCCCCAGCATTTT.

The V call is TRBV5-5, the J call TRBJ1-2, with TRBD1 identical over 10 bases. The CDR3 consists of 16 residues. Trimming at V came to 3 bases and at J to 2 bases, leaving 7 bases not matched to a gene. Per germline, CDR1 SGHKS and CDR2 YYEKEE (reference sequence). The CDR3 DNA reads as TGTGCCAGCAGCTCCGGGACAGGGGTGCGGAACTATGGCTACACCTTC. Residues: CASSSGTGVRNYGYTF.

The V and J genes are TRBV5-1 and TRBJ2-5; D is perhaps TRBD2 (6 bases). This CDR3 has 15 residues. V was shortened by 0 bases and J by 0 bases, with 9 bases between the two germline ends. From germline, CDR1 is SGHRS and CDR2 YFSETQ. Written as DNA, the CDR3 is TGCGCCAGCAGCTTGGCCCCGGGGGACCAAGAGACCCAGTACTTC. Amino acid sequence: CASSLAPGDQETQYF.

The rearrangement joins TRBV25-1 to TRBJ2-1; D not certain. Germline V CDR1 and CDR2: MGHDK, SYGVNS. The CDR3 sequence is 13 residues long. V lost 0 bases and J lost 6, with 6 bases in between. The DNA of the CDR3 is TGTGCCAGCAGTGAATATAAGGTCAATGAGCAGTTCTTC. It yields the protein CASSEYKVNEQFF.

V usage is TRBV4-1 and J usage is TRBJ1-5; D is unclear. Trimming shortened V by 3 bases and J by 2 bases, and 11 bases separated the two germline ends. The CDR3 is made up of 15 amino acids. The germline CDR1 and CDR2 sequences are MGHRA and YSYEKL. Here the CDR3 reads CASSQRSFGNQPQHF. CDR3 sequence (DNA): TGCGCCAGCAGCCAGCGGTCGTTCGGCAATCAGCCCCAGCATTTT.

The CDR3 DNA follows: TGTGCCAGCAAACCTTTGGACAGGAAAAATCAGCCCCAGCATTTT. Its translation: CASKPLDRKNQPQHF. V gene TRBV6-5 combines with J gene TRBJ1-5; 7 bases fit TRBD1. Germline V lookup: CDR1 MNHEY, CDR2 SVGAGI. The CDR3 extends over 15 amino acids. V shed 7 bases, J shed 4 bases, and the junction held 10 bases outside the gene matches.

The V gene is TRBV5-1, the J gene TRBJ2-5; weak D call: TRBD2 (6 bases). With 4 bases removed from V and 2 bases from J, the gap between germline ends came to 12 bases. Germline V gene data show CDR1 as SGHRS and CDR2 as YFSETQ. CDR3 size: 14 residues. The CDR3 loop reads CASSPTSGQETQYF. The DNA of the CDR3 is TGCGCCAGCAGCCCGACTAGTGGGCAAGAGACCCAGTACTTC.

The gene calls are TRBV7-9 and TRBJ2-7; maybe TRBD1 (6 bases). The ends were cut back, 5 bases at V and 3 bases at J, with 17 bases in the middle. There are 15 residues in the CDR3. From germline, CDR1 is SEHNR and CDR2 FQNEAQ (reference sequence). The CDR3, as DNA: TGTGCCAGCAGCAGGAACAGGGTGGAATACTACGAGCAGTACTTC. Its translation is CASSRNRVEYYEQYF.

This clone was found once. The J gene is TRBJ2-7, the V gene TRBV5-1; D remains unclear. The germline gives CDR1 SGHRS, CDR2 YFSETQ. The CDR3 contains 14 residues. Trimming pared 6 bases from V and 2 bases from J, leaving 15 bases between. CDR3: CASNPGRVTYEQYF. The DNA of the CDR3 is TGCGCCAGCAATCCAGGCCGGGTTACCTACGAGCAGTACTTC.

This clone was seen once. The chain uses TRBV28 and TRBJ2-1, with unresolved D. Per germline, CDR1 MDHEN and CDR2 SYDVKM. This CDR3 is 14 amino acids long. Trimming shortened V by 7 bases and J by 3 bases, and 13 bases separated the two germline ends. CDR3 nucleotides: TGTGCCAGCAACCCAGTCGGCTTCTACAATGAGCAGTTCTTC. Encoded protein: CASNPVGFYNEQFF.

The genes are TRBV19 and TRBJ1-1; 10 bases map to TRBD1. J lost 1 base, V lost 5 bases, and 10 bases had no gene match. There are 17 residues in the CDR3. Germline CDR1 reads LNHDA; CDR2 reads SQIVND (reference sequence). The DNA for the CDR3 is TGTGCCAGTAGTCCAGACAGGGGGCGAGGTAGGAACACTGAAGCTTTCTTT. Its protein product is CASSPDRGRGRNTEAFF.

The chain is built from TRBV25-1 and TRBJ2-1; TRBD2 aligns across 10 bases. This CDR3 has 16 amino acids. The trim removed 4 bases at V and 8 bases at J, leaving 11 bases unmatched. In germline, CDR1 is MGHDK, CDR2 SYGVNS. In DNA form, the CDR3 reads TGTGCCAGCAGTGCCTCACTAGCGGGGTCGGGGGATGAGCAGTTCTTC. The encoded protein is CASSASLAGSGDEQFF. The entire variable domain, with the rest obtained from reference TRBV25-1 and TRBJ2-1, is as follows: EADIYQTPRYLVIGTGKKITLECSQTMGHDKMYWYQQDPGMELHLIHYSYGVNSTEKGDLSSESTVSRIRTEHFPLTLESARPSHTSQYLCASSASLAGSGDEQFFGPGTRLTVL.

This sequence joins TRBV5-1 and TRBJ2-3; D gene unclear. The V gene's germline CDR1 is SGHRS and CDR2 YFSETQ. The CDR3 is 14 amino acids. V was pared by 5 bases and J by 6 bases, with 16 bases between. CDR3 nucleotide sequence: TGCGCCAGCAGTCTCTCGAAGAATGTGGATACGCAGTATTTT. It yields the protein CASSLSKNVDTQYF.

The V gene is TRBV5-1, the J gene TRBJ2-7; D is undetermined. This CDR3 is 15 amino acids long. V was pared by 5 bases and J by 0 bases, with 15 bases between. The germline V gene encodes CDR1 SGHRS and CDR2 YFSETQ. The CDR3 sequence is CASRQFSRSSYEQYF. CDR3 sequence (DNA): TGCGCCAGCAGACAGTTCAGTAGATCCTCCTACGAGCAGTACTTC.